This entry lists 28 T cell receptor beta chains sequenced from one sample in a study of CD8 T cells in ankylosing spondylitis. TCRdb fed the 5' RACE reads into MiXCR, producing one record per CDR3 protein. Found here are about 250,000 distinct CDR3 sequences, 24% of them singletons; the top ten hold 0.6% to 0.75%. Sequencing was performed on blood, either unsorted or a sorted T cell fraction (not recorded which). The receptors derive from a male donor with ankylosing spondylitis or in good health (not recorded which).

This chain uses TRBV12-3 or TRBV12-4 with TRBJ1-2; 9 nucleotides agree with TRBD1. The CDR3 is 13 residues long. V was clipped by 3 bases and J by 8 bases; unmatched bases: 4. The CDR3 bases are TGTGCCAGCAGTTTCGGGGACAGGGACGGCTACACCTTC. This translates into CASSFGDRDGYTF.

The chain joins TRBV11-2 to TRBJ2-1, with D possibly matching TRBD1 (5 bases). Germline CDR1 reads SGHAT; CDR2 reads FQNNGV. Trimming took 3 bases from V and 1 from J, leaving 7 bases between them. The CDR3 is 14 residues long. The CDR3 is CASSFQGSYNEQFF. DNA of the CDR3: TGTGCCAGCAGCTTCCAGGGTTCCTACAATGAGCAGTTCTTC.

This clonotype came up many times. The V gene is TRBV7-9, the J gene TRBJ1-5; D unresolved. V lost 1 base, J lost 2 bases, and 9 bases lay in between. The CDR3 length is 15 residues. The germline gives CDR1 SEHNR, CDR2 FQNEAQ (reference sequence). DNA for the CDR3: TGTGCCAGCAGCTTAGGGGGAATGGGCAATCAGCCCCAGCATTTT. Residues: CASSLGGMGNQPQHF.

Ten or more counts support this clonotype. The chain combines TRBV20-1 with TRBJ2-7, with TRBD2 matching over 11 bases. Per the germline V gene, CDR1 is DFQATT and CDR2 is SNEGSKA (reference sequence). V was clipped by 4 bases and J by 4 bases; unmatched bases: 12. The CDR3 is 16 amino acids. CDR3 bases: TGCAGTGCTAAATCAGCCGGGACTAGCGGTTATTACGAGCAGTACTTC. Translated, it gives CSAKSAGTSGYYEQYF.

This rearrangement joins TRBV20-1 to TRBJ2-3; 8 positions match TRBD1. Trimming cost V 5 bases and J 0 bases; bases outside gene matches: 10. The CDR3 extends over 16 amino acids. The V gene's germline CDR1 is DFQATT and CDR2 SNEGSKA (reference sequence). CDR3 region: CSAEGQGAFSTDTQYF. The CDR3 coding sequence is TGCAGTGCTGAGGGCCAGGGGGCATTTAGCACAGATACGCAGTATTTT.

The V call is TRBV6-1, the J call TRBJ2-1; possibly TRBD1 or TRBD2 for D (6 bases each). Between the trimmed V and J ends, which lost 6 bases and 13 bases, there was a span of 16 bases. The CDR3 is 12 amino acids. Looked up from germline, CDR1 is MNHNS and CDR2 is SASEGT. The CDR3 DNA reads as TGTGCCAGCAGAAGGGGGGCAGGGCAACAGTTCTTC. Amino acids: CASRRGAGQQFF.

The chain uses TRBV2 and TRBJ2-1; a weak D match, TRBD2 (5 bases). From germline, CDR1 is SNHLY and CDR2 FYNNEI. V was pared by 8 bases and J by 0 bases, with 11 bases between. This CDR3 region has 14 residues. CDR3 nucleotide sequence: TGTGCCAGCCTCGGTGGGAGCTCCTACAATGAGCAGTTCTTC. Its protein is CASLGGSSYNEQFF.

In this sample, this clonotype turned up a few times. The rearrangement joins TRBV6-5 to TRBJ2-7; D remains ambiguous. The V and J ends lost 6 bases and 6 bases respectively, with 12 bases between them. Germline values: CDR1 MNHEY, CDR2 SVGAGI. CDR3 size: 12 residues. CDR3 sequence reads: CASRRQPGEQYF. The CDR3 DNA reads as TGTGCCAGCAGAAGGCAGCCTGGCGAGCAGTACTTC.

This clonotype was detected ten times or more. The chain couples TRBV29-1 to TRBJ2-5, with 7 nucleotides matching TRBD2. Germline trimming cut 0 bases from V and 2 bases from J; bases unmatched to any gene: 9. The CDR3 is 16 residues long. Germline V CDR1 and CDR2: SQVTM, ANQGSEA. The CDR3, as DNA: TGCAGCGTTGAAGATCTGGGGGGGTCTAATCAAGAGACCCAGTACTTC. This translates into CSVEDLGGSNQETQYF.

This clonotype was counted many times. CDR3 region: CASSLRAGGLWTGELFF. In DNA, the CDR3 is TGTGCCAGCAGTTTAAGAGCGGGGGGGCTTTGGACCGGGGAGCTGTTTTTT. The chain is built from TRBV12-3 or TRBV12-4 and TRBJ2-2, with TRBD2 matching over 10 bases. J gave up 5 bases and V 2 bases, and 8 bases lay outside the gene matches. This CDR3 contains 17 residues.

The chain uses TRBV20-1 and TRBJ1-2; D might be TRBD1 (5 bases). CDR3 length: 14 amino acids. Germline CDR1 and CDR2: DFQATT and SNEGSKA (reference sequence). The V and J ends lost 1 base and 4 bases respectively, with 13 bases between them. Written as DNA, the CDR3 is TGCAGTGCTAGAGGGGAGGGGAAGGGCTATGGCTACACCTTC. It translates to CSARGEGKGYGYTF.

At least ten counts were recorded for this clonotype. This rearrangement joins TRBV5-1 to TRBJ2-7; possibly TRBD1 or TRBD2 for D (5 bases each). V was pared by 4 bases and J by 3 bases, with 11 bases between. This CDR3 contains 13 residues. Per the germline V gene, CDR1 is SGHRS and CDR2 is YFSETQ. For the CDR3, the DNA is TGCGCCAGCAGCGAGGGACCGAACTACGAGCAGTACTTC. Translated, it gives CASSEGPNYEQYF.

This clonotype was seen a handful of times. J is TRBJ2-3 and V is TRBV10-2, with no clear D. This CDR3 spans 15 amino acids. V was trimmed by 6 bases and J by 0 bases, leaving 13 bases between them. The germline V gene has CDR1 WSHSY and CDR2 SAAADI. The CDR3 sequence: CASRAEGLSTDTQYF. CDR3 in DNA: TGCGCCAGCAGAGCCGAAGGGCTTAGCACAGATACGCAGTATTTT.

This chain uses TRBV6-1 with TRBJ2-5, with D perhaps matching TRBD1 (6 bases). This CDR3 has 14 residues. The germline V gene has CDR1 MNHNS and CDR2 SASEGT. The V end lost 7 bases, the J end lost 7 bases, and 19 bases lay between the germline ends. CDR3 bases: TGTGCCAGCACGTCAGGGGTTGAGGATTTGACCCAGTACTTC. It codes for CASTSGVEDLTQYF.

The rearrangement links TRBV29-1 to TRBJ2-7, with D possibly matching TRBD2 (6 bases). V was cut by 0 bases and J by 2 bases, with 11 bases left in between. Germline V CDR1 and CDR2: SQVTM, ANQGSEA. The CDR3 runs to 14 residues. This CDR3 reads CSVEEGGGAYEQYF. CDR3 in DNA: TGCAGCGTTGAAGAAGGTGGAGGGGCCTACGAGCAGTACTTC.

The V call is TRBV2, the J call TRBJ2-7; TRBD1 aligns across 9 bases. Trimming at V came to 5 bases and at J to 4 bases, leaving 6 bases not matched to a gene. Germline CDR1 is SNHLY and CDR2 is FYNNEI. CDR3 length equals 14 residues. The DNA of the CDR3 is TGTGCCAGCAGTAAAGACAGGGGGTCTTACGAGCAGTACTTC. Its protein is CASSKDRGSYEQYF.

The rearrangement joins TRBV20-1 to TRBJ1-4, with 7 nucleotides matching TRBD1. J gave up 6 bases and V 6 bases, and 10 bases lay outside the gene matches. The length of the CDR3 is 14 residues. Germline assignment: CDR1 DFQATT and CDR2 SNEGSKA (reference sequence). CDR3 DNA: TGCAGTGCCCGAACGCAAGACAGGGATGAAAAACTGTTTTTT. Its protein is CSARTQDRDEKLFF.

The chain has TRBV6-2 or TRBV6-3 and TRBJ2-2, with a weak D call TRBD1 (6 bases). The CDR3 runs 14 residues. V was trimmed by 7 bases and J by 2 bases, leaving 11 bases between them. CDR1 is MNHEY, CDR2 SVGEGT, per germline. Here the CDR3 DNA reads TGTGCCAGCAAGGGACACGAAAACACCGGGGAGCTGTTTTTT. As protein: CASKGHENTGELFF.

The V and J genes are TRBV28 and TRBJ2-5; D may match TRBD1 or TRBD2 (7 bases each). V was trimmed by 6 bases and J by 1 base, leaving 21 bases between them. CDR3 length: 17 amino acids. Per the germline V gene, CDR1 is MDHEN and CDR2 is SYDVKM. CDR3 residues: CASSHHWGGGLQETQYF. The DNA of the CDR3 is TGTGCCAGCAGCCACCACTGGGGAGGGGGCCTCCAAGAGACCCAGTACTTC.

The rearrangement links TRBV30 to TRBJ2-5; 7 bases align to TRBD1. The germline V gene has CDR1 GTSNPN and CDR2 SVGIG (reference sequence). J was trimmed by 2 bases and V by 2 bases; bases with no gene match: 2. CDR3 length: 13 residues. DNA for the CDR3: TGTGCCTGGAGTTCAGGGGGTCAAGAGACCCAGTACTTC. Translating it yields CAWSSGGQETQYF.

CDR3 in amino acids: CAIRGTGSGHEQYF. In nucleotides, the CDR3 is TGTGCCATCAGGGGGACAGGGAGCGGCCACGAGCAGTACTTC. The rearrangement joins TRBV10-3 to TRBJ2-7; TRBD1 matches 9 bases. V lost 6 bases, J lost 5 bases, and 8 bases stayed unmatched. The germline V gene encodes CDR1 ENHRY and CDR2 SYGVKD. The CDR3 has 14 amino acids.

This clonotype appeared many times. This chain connects TRBV28 to TRBJ2-5, with D possibly matching TRBD2 (5 bases). The CDR3 has 15 residues. Germline-derived CDR1 and CDR2 are MDHEN and SYDVKM. Trimming stripped 6 bases from V and 0 bases from J, with 14 bases between. This CDR3 is CASSTPTGYQETQYF. The DNA of the CDR3 is TGTGCCAGCAGCACCCCCACGGGGTACCAAGAGACCCAGTACTTC.

This clonotype showed up just a few times. The chain carries TRBV20-1 and TRBJ2-7; 7 bases fit TRBD2. V was pared by 3 bases and J by 2 bases, with 7 bases of the junction left unmatched. The germline CDR1 and CDR2 sequences are DFQATT and SNEGSKA (reference sequence). The CDR3 is made up of 14 amino acids. CDR3 sequence: CSASSRGVTYEQYF. In DNA, the CDR3 is TGCAGTGCTAGTTCTCGGGGGGTAACCTACGAGCAGTACTTC.

This clonotype was counted at least ten times. The chain couples TRBV9 to TRBJ2-3; D unresolved. Looked up from germline, CDR1 is SGDLS and CDR2 is YYNGEE. V lost 4 bases and J lost 6, with 12 bases in between. There are 13 residues in the CDR3. CDR3 protein: CASSPLETDTQYF. CDR3 bases: TGTGCCAGCAGCCCCCTCGAGACGGATACGCAGTATTTT.

The chain employs TRBV6-5 and TRBJ2-1; tentative D call: TRBD1 (5 bases). Germline V gene data show CDR1 as MNHEY and CDR2 as SVGAGI. The V and J ends lost 2 bases and 0 bases respectively, with 14 bases between them. The CDR3 is 17 residues long. The CDR3 loop reads CASSYAGVRGSYNEQFF. The CDR3 bases are TGTGCCAGCAGTTACGCCGGAGTTAGGGGCTCCTACAATGAGCAGTTCTTC.

This clonotype was seen ten or more times. The chain links TRBV30 to TRBJ2-5; no clear D gene. The CDR3 covers 13 residues. Germline V gene lookup returns CDR1 GTSNPN and CDR2 SVGIG (reference sequence). Trimming stripped 4 bases from V and 5 bases from J, with 14 bases between. The CDR3 nucleotides read TGTGCCTGGAATGTCCGAGGATCCGAGACCCAGTACTTC. Its translation: CAWNVRGSETQYF.

This clonotype was counted many times. This rearrangement joins TRBV6-1 to TRBJ2-3; 7 bases fit TRBD2. The germline V gene has CDR1 MNHNS and CDR2 SASEGT. The trim removed 6 bases at V and 1 base at J, leaving 10 bases unmatched. The CDR3 has 16 residues. CDR3 residues: CASRHLLAAGTDTQYF. The CDR3 DNA reads TGTGCCAGCAGGCACCTTCTAGCGGCCGGCACAGATACGCAGTATTTT.

In the case of this clonotype: This may come from a read error, since a much larger clone is one base off. The chain employs TRBV29-1 and TRBJ2-7, with unresolved D. The CDR3 spans 12 residues. Germline CDR1 and CDR2: SQVTM and ANQGSEA. CDR3 protein: CSVECLSYEKYF. CDR3 sequence (DNA): TGCAGCGTTGAGTGCCTGTCCTACGAGAAGTACTTC.